The 21 T cell receptor beta chains presented below share a single source sample, sequenced in a study of T cell responses to AZD1222 COVID-19 vaccine. Clones were read by immunoSEQ multiplex PCR, and TCRdb kept only the in-frame ones, dropping some. The sample includes 150,000 to 200,000 clones, 80% to 95% of them seen just once. Sequenced material: peripheral blood, taken on day 0 of AZD1222 vaccination. All receptors come from an adult in good health.

V usage is TRBV2 and J usage is TRBJ1-4; TRBD1 matches at 7 bases. This CDR3 is built from 12 residues. CDR1 and CDR2 from the germline V gene are SNHLY and FYNNEI. The V segment lost 6 bases and the J segment 8 bases; nucleotides outside the gene matches: 3. The CDR3 sequence: CASRQGEEKLFF. CDR3 nucleotide sequence: TGTGCCAGCAGGCAGGGGGAGGAAAAACTGTTTTTT.

The V and J genes are TRBV29-1 and TRBJ1-1, with D unresolved. Trimming left V 1 base short and J 4 bases short, with 10 bases between. This CDR3 is 13 amino acids long. Germline CDR1 is SQVTM and CDR2 is ANQGSEA. This CDR3 is CSVEGGWGTEAFF. The CDR3 nucleotides are TGCAGCGTTGAAGGAGGGTGGGGCACTGAAGCTTTCTTT.

The chain carries TRBV9 and TRBJ1-3; the match to TRBD1 covers 8 bases. Germline V gives CDR1 SGDLS, CDR2 YYNGEE. The length of the CDR3 is 17 residues. With V trimmed by 4 bases and J by 0 bases, 9 bases remained unmatched. In DNA form, the CDR3 reads TGTGCCAGCAGCCTCTCAGGGACAGGAAGCTCTGGAAACACCATATATTTT. Translation: CASSLSGTGSSGNTIYF.

V is TRBV7-9 and J is TRBJ1-5; 8 bases match TRBD1. Germline V CDR1 and CDR2: SEHNR, FQNEAQ (reference sequence). Trimming cost V 3 bases and J 6 bases; bases outside gene matches: 10. The CDR3 runs to 16 residues. The CDR3 DNA sequence: TGTGCCAGCAGCTTGGGACAGGCGATTGCGGCTCAGCCCCAGCATTTT. Translated, it gives CASSLGQAIAAQPQHF.

This clone was seen a single time. The rearrangement uses TRBV9 and TRBJ2-1; TRBD2 matches at 8 bases. With V trimmed by 6 bases and J by 2 bases, 10 bases remained unmatched. CDR1 SGDLS and CDR2 YYNGEE come from the germline V gene. This CDR3 comprises 16 residues. The CDR3 DNA follows: TGTGCCAGCACCCGTAGTGGCGGGAGGACCTACAATGAGCAGTTCTTC. It is translated as CASTRSGGRTYNEQFF.

CDR3 residues: CASSLVGVGREQFF. The CDR3 coding sequence is TGTGCCAGCAGCTTAGTTGGGGTGGGCCGTGAGCAGTTCTTC. The chain joins TRBV7-2 to TRBJ2-1; the D is unclear. This CDR3 is built from 14 residues. V was trimmed by 1 base and J by 9 bases, leaving 13 bases between them. Germline lookup yields CDR1 SGHTA and CDR2 FQGNSA.

V gene TRBV27 combines with J gene TRBJ1-4; D is uncertain. The V end lost 2 bases, the J end lost 5 bases, and 9 bases lay between the germline ends. The CDR3 length is 14 residues. CDR1 MNHEY and CDR2 SMNVEV come from the germline V gene (reference sequence). In nucleotides, the CDR3 is TGTGCCAGCAGTTTAATGGGAAGGAATGAAAAACTGTTTTTT. Encoded protein: CASSLMGRNEKLFF.

This chain connects TRBV18 to TRBJ2-7, with 11 bases identical to TRBD1. The CDR3 totals 14 residues. The germline V gene encodes CDR1 KGHSH and CDR2 LQKENI. V trimming: 4 bases; J trimming: 5 bases; junction bases outside the gene matches: 4. CDR3 nucleotide sequence: TGTGCCAGCTCACAGGACAGGGGGCCCGACGAGCAGTACTTC. This translates into CASSQDRGPDEQYF. The complete variable domain, with remaining parts taken from reference TRBV18 and TRBJ2-7, reads NAGVMQNPRHLVRRRGQEARLRCSPMKGHSHVYWYRQLPEEGLKFMVYLQKENIIDESGMPKERFSAEFPKEGPSILRIQQVVRGDSAAYFCASSQDRGPDEQYFGPGTRLTVT.

The rearrangement uses TRBV6-5 and TRBJ1-3; tentatively, D is TRBD1 (5 bases). The V gene lost 4 bases and the J gene lost 4 bases, with 11 bases spanning the gap. CDR1 and CDR2 from the germline V gene are MNHEY and SVGAGI. The CDR3 covers 14 residues. The CDR3, as DNA: TGTGCCAGCAGTTCACCAGGGATCGGAAACACCATATATTTT. Its protein is CASSSPGIGNTIYF.

This clone was seen once. This sequence joins TRBV5-1 and TRBJ1-1, with unresolved D. Germline V gene sequence: CDR1 SGHRS, CDR2 YFSETQ. Trimming took 2 bases from V and 10 from J, leaving 21 bases between them. CDR3 size: 15 residues. CDR3 nucleotide sequence: TGCGCCAGCAGCTTATTCCCCGGCCCCCAAGAGGGAGCTTTCTTT. It yields the protein CASSLFPGPQEGAFF.

The rearrangement links TRBV5-4 to TRBJ1-2; D unresolved. The V and J ends lost 1 base and 6 bases respectively, with 10 bases between them. The CDR3 runs 13 residues. Germline-derived CDR1 and CDR2 are SGHNT and YYREEE (reference sequence). The CDR3 spells CASSLLGTHGYTF. The CDR3, as DNA: TGTGCCAGCAGCTTGTTGGGAACCCATGGCTACACCTTC.

This chain links TRBV2 with TRBJ2-3; TRBD2 might be the D (6 bases). V was pared by 6 bases and J by 2 bases, with 15 bases between. CDR3 size: 15 residues. Germline CDR1 and CDR2: SNHLY and FYNNEI. CDR3 sequence: CASRGDGGLTDTQYF. The CDR3 region has the DNA TGTGCCAGCAGGGGGGACGGGGGACTCACAGATACGCAGTATTTT.

The chain combines TRBV20-1 with TRBJ1-2; 12 bases align to TRBD1. J gave up 6 bases and V 5 bases, and 10 bases lay outside the gene matches. Looked up from germline, CDR1 is DFQATT and CDR2 is SNEGSKA (reference sequence). This CDR3 spans 15 amino acids. CDR3 region: CSAGEPGQGADGYTF. The CDR3 bases are TGCAGTGCTGGTGAACCGGGACAGGGGGCTGATGGCTACACCTTC.

The chain has TRBV4-2 and TRBJ2-5; the D gene is possibly TRBD1 (6 bases). V lost 2 bases and J 5 bases, leaving 15 bases between the germline ends. In germline, CDR1 is LGHNA, CDR2 YNFKEQ. This CDR3 has 15 residues. The CDR3 nucleotides are TGTGCCAGCAGCCAAAAACTCCGGGACACGGAGACCCAGTACTTC. This encodes CASSQKLRDTETQYF.

V and J are TRBV10-3 and TRBJ1-3; maybe TRBD1 (5 bases). V was trimmed by 7 bases and J by 0 bases, leaving 10 bases between them. The CDR3 covers 14 residues. Germline CDR1 and CDR2: ENHRY and SYGVKD. CDR3 in DNA: TGTGCCATCATTGACAGCCTCTCTGGAAACACCATATATTTT. Its protein is CAIIDSLSGNTIYF.

The chain combines TRBV3-1 (or the pseudogene TRBV3-2) with TRBJ1-2; D is unclear. V lost 4 bases and J 3 bases, leaving 9 bases between the germline ends. CDR1 is LGHDT and CDR2 is YNNKEL in the germline V gene (reference sequence). The CDR3 length is 13 residues. The CDR3 reads CASSPRGHYGYTF. The CDR3, as DNA: TGTGCCAGCAGCCCCCGAGGGCACTATGGCTACACCTTC.

This chain uses TRBV10-3 with TRBJ2-1, with TRBD1 as a possible D gene (5 bases). The germline gives CDR1 ENHRY, CDR2 SYGVKD. Trimming removed 10 bases at V and 0 bases at J, with 10 bases between. This CDR3 has 13 amino acids. The CDR3 sequence is CATQESSYNEQFF. As DNA, the CDR3 is TGTGCCACACAGGAGAGCTCCTACAATGAGCAGTTCTTC.

The J gene is TRBJ2-3, the V gene TRBV15; 10 bases match TRBD2. V trimming: 0 bases; J trimming: 3 bases; junction bases outside the gene matches: 12. The germline V gene encodes CDR1 LNHNV and CDR2 YYDKDF (reference sequence). This CDR3 is built from 19 residues. The CDR3 DNA reads TGTGCCACCAGCAGAGAGGCCCTCTTCACTAGCGGGGTAACAGATACGCAGTATTTT. Translation gives CATSREALFTSGVTDTQYF.

The chain uses TRBV10-3 and TRBJ2-3; no definite D call. Trimming pared 4 bases from V and 4 bases from J, leaving 15 bases between. Germline V gene lookup returns CDR1 ENHRY and CDR2 SYGVKD. There are 15 residues in the CDR3. The CDR3 coding sequence is TGTGCCATCAGTGGAGCAAACACTCCGCCAGATACGCAGTATTTT. It yields the protein CAISGANTPPDTQYF.

This chain joins TRBV5-8 and TRBJ2-5, with 11 nucleotides matching TRBD2. Trimming at V came to 3 bases and at J to 4 bases, leaving 20 bases not matched to a gene. The CDR3 has 20 residues. Per germline, CDR1 SGHTS and CDR2 YDEGEE. In DNA form, the CDR3 reads TGTGCCAGCAGCTGCCCCCGGACCGCACCACTAGCGGGAGAGGTAGAGACCCAGTACTTC. Amino acids: CASSCPRTAPLAGEVETQYF. The entire variable domain, with the rest obtained from reference TRBV5-8 and TRBJ2-5, is as follows: EAGVTQSPTHLIKTRGQQATLRCSPISGHTSVYWYQQALGLGLQFLLWYDEGEERNRGNFPPRFSGRQFPNYSSELNVNALELEDSALYLCASSCPRTAPLAGEVETQYFGPGTRLLVL.

V usage is TRBV4-2 and J usage is TRBJ1-3, with D possibly matching TRBD1 (5 bases). V was trimmed by 3 bases and J by 0 bases, leaving 12 bases between them. The CDR3 runs 16 residues. Germline V gene data show CDR1 as LGHNA and CDR2 as YNFKEQ. This chain's CDR3 is CASSQGQTASGNTIYF. CDR3 in DNA: TGTGCCAGCAGCCAGGGGCAGACAGCCTCTGGAAACACCATATATTTT.